This T cell receptor (beta chain) was sequenced for a study of post-analysis software for immune sequencing data (dated by TCRdb to 2014 to 2015). Background on the whole study: Recorded disease courses included relapsing-remitting, secondary progressive and progressive-relapsing multiple sclerosis, with some patients lacking subtype annotation. The multiple sclerosis patient repertoires were compared with more than 10 previously published healthy control repertoires from donors aged about 6 to 28 years. A subset of samples was prepared in parallel using single-end sample barcoding, then pooled and co-amplified after Illumina adapter ligation.

The library came from PCR. TCRdb names Illumina HiSeq 2500 as the instrument used. Unique molecular identifiers were incorporated into TCR beta cDNA libraries to reduce PCR and sequencing biases. Approximately 500,000 cDNA molecules were obtained for every 1 to 10 million input T cells, so each molecule roughly corresponded to one T cell. The patient libraries were prepared and sequenced with the same protocol used for the earlier healthy control dataset. Samples belonging to the same batch were prepared together, multiplexed and sequenced on a shared HiSeq lane. For the original study's pipeline: MIGEC handled the raw barcoded reads, throwing out single-read molecular identifier groups before consensus assembly and CDR3 extraction. VDJtools was used for post-analysis of the clonotype tables, with diversity normalized by down-sampling every dataset to the smallest sample size. Repertoire overlap clustering matched CDR3 amino acid but not nucleotide sequences to correct batch-related cross-sample contamination. TCRdb itself trimmed the public reads at Q25 with fastp, ran MiXCR and retained productive beta chains. Entries are consolidated by CDR3 protein sequence, retaining the most common genes and DNA. TCRdb, rather than the study authors, made the V and J calls. For this sample the table gives roughly 540,000 distinct CDR3 sequences, of which about a third were detected only once. Jointly, the top ten make up approximately 5.4% of the sample.

The study at large found these results: The multiple sclerosis patient group was slightly younger than the control group. When samples were clustered directly using the F measure, samples prepared in the same batch co-clustered strongly, which prompted a batch-effect correction. Patients showed significantly higher frequencies than controls for a handful of TRBV segments, among them TRBV5-6, TRBV5-1 and TRBV20-1. Significantly lower normalized Chao1 diversity was found in multiple sclerosis patients than in controls, suggesting substantial peripheral T-cell clonal expansion.

With regard to this clonotype: Its recognized antigen is unknown. No clone much larger than this one lies a single base away; base qualities are absent.

TCR beta repertoires were profiled from peripheral blood of roughly twelve young patients with multiple sclerosis to demonstrate the VDJtools post-analysis software. The multiple sclerosis patients were children and adolescents ranging in age from roughly 6 to 16 years. The CDR3 has 15 amino acids, counting the end cysteine and phenylalanine. Kept here is only the CDR3 DNA, which spans 45 bases and is read in frame from base 1. Based on the germline V gene, the CDR1 and CDR2 sequences are SGHTA and FQGTGA. Trimming costs V 1 base and J 0 bases, and their ends lie 8 bases apart. The receptor's source is a girl aged 2-17 years with multiple sclerosis. The sequenced material came from blood. Recombination joined TRBV7-3 with TRBJ2-3; the D gene assignment is ambiguous. Here is the DNA: TGTGCCAGCAGCTTAAGTAGGCAGAGCACAGATACGCAGTATTTT. Translated, this is CASSLSRQSTDTQYF.